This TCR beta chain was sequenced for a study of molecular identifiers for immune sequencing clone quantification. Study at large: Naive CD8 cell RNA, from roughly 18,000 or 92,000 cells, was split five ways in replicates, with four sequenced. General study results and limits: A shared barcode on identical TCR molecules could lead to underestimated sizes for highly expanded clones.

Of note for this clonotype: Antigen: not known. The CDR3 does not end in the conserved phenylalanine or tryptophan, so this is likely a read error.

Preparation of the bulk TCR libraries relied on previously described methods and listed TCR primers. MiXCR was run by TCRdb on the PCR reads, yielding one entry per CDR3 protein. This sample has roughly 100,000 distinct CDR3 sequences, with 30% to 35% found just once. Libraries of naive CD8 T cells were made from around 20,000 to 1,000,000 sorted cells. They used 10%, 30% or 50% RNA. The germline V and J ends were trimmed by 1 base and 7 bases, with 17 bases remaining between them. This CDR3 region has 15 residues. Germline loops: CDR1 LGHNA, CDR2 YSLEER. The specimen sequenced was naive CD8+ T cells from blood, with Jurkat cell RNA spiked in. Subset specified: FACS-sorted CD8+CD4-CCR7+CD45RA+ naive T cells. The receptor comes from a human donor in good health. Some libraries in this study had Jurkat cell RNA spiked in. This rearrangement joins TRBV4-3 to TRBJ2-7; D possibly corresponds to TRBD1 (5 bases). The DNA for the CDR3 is TGCGCCAGCAGCCAAGCGAATAGACAGCATCTGGAGCAGTACTAC. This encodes CASSQANRQHLEQYY.